The sequence of this TCR beta chain was determined in a study of T cells in Graves' hyperthyroidism and ophthalmopathy. Study-wide results and limits: The blood repertoire included most of the expanded thyroid clonotypes above 0.001.

The CDR3 is 15 residues long. V lost 7 bases, J lost 6 bases, and 22 bases lay in between. Germline CDR1 and CDR2: SNHLY and FYNNEI. Amplification of TCR beta CDR3 regions used RNA as the template. HTBI primers were employed in a first-round RT-PCR of the TCR CDR3. TCRdb ran MiXCR on the multiplex PCR reads and lists one entry per CDR3 protein. Among about 740,000 distinct CDR3 sequences, 14% were seen once, and the ten largest hold 10%. Together with thyroid ultrasound, orbital computed tomography, serum thyroxine and TRAb, clinical symptoms were used for diagnoses. This clonotype was seen ten or more times. Its antigen is unknown.

The clonotype comes from a woman in her late teens or twenties with Graves' hyperthyroidism. Sequenced: blood. J is TRBJ2-7 and V is TRBV2, with D hard to call. CDR3 amino acids: CASTPFWGKWSEQYF. The CDR3 DNA reads as TGTGCCAGCACCCCGTTCTGGGGTAAATGGTCCGAGCAGTACTTC.